This TCR beta chain was retrieved from a study of T cell responses to AZD1222 COVID-19 vaccine. Whole-study findings and limits: Baseline seropositivity occurred in only a handful of AZD1222 recipients. Following two doses of AZD1222, Spike-specific TCR breadth and depth rose. White British people made up most donors, females outnumbered males, and clonal diversity was possibly underestimated. In all cases, repertoires were sampled only after the peak T cell response.

Germline CDR1 SGHRS, CDR2 YFSETQ. The CDR3 runs 13 residues. The germline V and J ends were trimmed by 0 bases and 6 bases, with 9 bases remaining between them. This clone appeared a single time. Antigen unknown. The method was immunoSEQ multiplex PCR; TCRdb's version includes in-frame clones alone and lacks a portion of them. Of over 70,000 clones in the sample, 70% to 80% were seen once. J is TRBJ1-1 and V is TRBV5-1; D gene uncertain. Sample: peripheral blood, taken 28 days after the second dose of the MenACWY control vaccine. This sequence was found in an adult who received the MenACWY meningococcal vaccine as a control. The CDR3 nucleotides read TGCGCCAGCAGCTTGGAACCGGGCGCTGAAGCTTTCTTT. Amino acids: CASSLEPGAEAFF. Based on the CDR3 plus reference TRBV5-1 and TRBJ1-1, the full variable domain is KAGVTQTPRYLIKTRGQQVTLSCSPISGHRSVSWYQQTPGQGLQFLFEYFSETQRNKGNFPGRFSGRQFSNSRSEMNVSTLELGDSALYLCASSLEPGAEAFFGQGTRLTVV.